These 5 T cell receptor beta chains were sequenced from one sample in a study of blood T cell repertoires in COVID-19. This table comes from immunoSEQ multiplex PCR, and its TCRdb copy is limited to in-frame clones, with some not included. Among about 340,000 clones listed, under 95% were seen once. Specimen: peripheral blood. The receptors shown here come from a woman under 30 who had recovered from COVID-19.

The CDR3 DNA is TGTGCCAGCTCAGGGAGCGCACCATCCTACAATGAGCAGTTCTTC. It encodes CASSGSAPSYNEQFF. V usage is TRBV18 and J usage is TRBJ2-1; D possibly corresponds to TRBD2 (5 bases). The CDR3 is made up of 15 amino acids. V lost 5 bases and J lost 1, with 12 bases in between. CDR1 is KGHSH and CDR2 is LQKENI in the germline V gene.

The J gene is TRBJ1-1, the V gene TRBV10-3; a possible D gene is TRBD1 (5 bases). Per germline, CDR1 ENHRY and CDR2 SYGVKD. Deletions cut 10 bases from V and 0 bases from J, with 12 bases between. CDR3 length: 13 amino acids. In DNA form, the CDR3 reads TGTGCCACCCTTAAGGGGATGAACACTGAAGCTTTCTTT. It encodes CATLKGMNTEAFF.

A few counts support this clone. The chain has TRBV28 and TRBJ1-1; D gene unclear. The CDR3 covers 12 residues. In germline, CDR1 is MDHEN, CDR2 SYDVKM. Trimming removed 2 bases from V and 6 bases from J, with 7 bases in between. CDR3 region: CASSLQVPEAFF. In DNA form, the CDR3 reads TGTGCCAGCAGTTTACAGGTTCCTGAAGCTTTCTTT.

The rearrangement uses TRBV10-1 and TRBJ2-1; perhaps TRBD2 as D (6 bases). Germline-derived CDR1 and CDR2 are WNHNN and SYGVQD (reference sequence). Trimming shortened V by 6 bases and J by 4 bases, and 19 bases separated the two germline ends. This CDR3 has 16 amino acids. The CDR3 bases are TGCGCCAGCAGCGCCCCTAGCGACAAGTGGTACAATGAGCAGTTCTTC. Translating gives CASSAPSDKWYNEQFF.

The chain recombines TRBV12-5 with TRBJ1-1; D uncertain. V lost 6 bases and J 1 base, leaving 9 bases between the germline ends. The CDR3 runs 13 residues. Germline CDR1 reads LGHNT; CDR2 reads FRNRAP. CDR3: CASGPVGNTEAFF. CDR3 sequence (DNA): TGTGCTAGTGGCCCTGTCGGGAACACTGAAGCTTTCTTT.